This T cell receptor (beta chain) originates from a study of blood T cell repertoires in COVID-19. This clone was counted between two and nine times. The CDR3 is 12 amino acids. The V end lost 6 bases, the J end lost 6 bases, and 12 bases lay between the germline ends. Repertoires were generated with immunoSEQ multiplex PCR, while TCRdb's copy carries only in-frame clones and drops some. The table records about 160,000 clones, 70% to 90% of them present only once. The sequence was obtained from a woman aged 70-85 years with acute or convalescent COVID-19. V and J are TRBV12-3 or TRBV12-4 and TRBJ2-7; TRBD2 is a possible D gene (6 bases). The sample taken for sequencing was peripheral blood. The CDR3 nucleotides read TGTGCCAGCAGGTTAACTAGCACCGAGCAGTACTTC. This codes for CASRLTSTEQYF.